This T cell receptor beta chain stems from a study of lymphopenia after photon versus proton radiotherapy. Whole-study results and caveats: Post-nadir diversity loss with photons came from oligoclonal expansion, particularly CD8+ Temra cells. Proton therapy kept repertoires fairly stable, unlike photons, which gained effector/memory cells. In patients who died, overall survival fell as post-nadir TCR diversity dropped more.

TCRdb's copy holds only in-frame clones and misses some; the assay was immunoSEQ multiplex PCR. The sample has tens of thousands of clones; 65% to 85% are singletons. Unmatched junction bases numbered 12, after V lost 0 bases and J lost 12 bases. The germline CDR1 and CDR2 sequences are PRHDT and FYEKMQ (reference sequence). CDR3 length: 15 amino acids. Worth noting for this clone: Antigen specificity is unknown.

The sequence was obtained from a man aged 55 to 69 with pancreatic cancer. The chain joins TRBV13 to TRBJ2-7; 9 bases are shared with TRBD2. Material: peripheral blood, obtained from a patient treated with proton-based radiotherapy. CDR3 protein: CASSLGSLAGHTPYF. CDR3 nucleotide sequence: TGTGCCAGCAGCTTAGGATCACTAGCGGGCCACACCCCGTACTTC.